Given below is one TCR beta chain in context. This clone was picked up a small number of times. The clone's antigen remains unknown. Base-call qualities are not available, and no considerably larger clone is one nucleotide away. The trial excluded patients who had a history of autoimmune disease or were on systemic immunosuppression. Peripheral blood for TCR sequencing was drawn from every dose cohort at baseline, at cycle 4 day 1 and at cycle 7 day 1. The samples were taken from a phase I, first-in-human, multicenter, open-label dose-escalation trial of ivuxolimab. Adults with locally advanced or metastatic melanoma, renal cell, hepatocellular, or head and neck squamous cell carcinoma were enrolled in the trial. Before TCR sequencing, CD4+ T cells and CD8+ T cells from peripheral blood were sorted into separate populations. For sequencing of the TCRbeta CDR3 region, genomic DNA was extracted from the sorted cells. The immunoSEQ Assay was used to sequence the TCRbeta CDR3 regions. TCRdb carries this immuneACCESS record with in-frame sequences only. Its versions omit some clonotypes, under half of them owing to an unresolved V gene in the studies checked, with the rest unexplained. In this sample the table shows about 72,000 clones, about 88% of which occur a single time. Together, the top ten hold approximately 0.98% of the sample.

This sample was taken from a study of OX40 agonist ivuxolimab in advanced cancers. With respect to the entire study: Ivuxolimab, which targeted the costimulatory receptor OX40 (CD134), was an agonistic, fully human IgG2 monoclonal antibody. Intravenous ivuxolimab was administered to patients every 2 weeks at six dose levels: 0.01, 0.1, 0.3, 1.5, 3 and 10 mg/kg. Of the approximately 50 patients in dose escalation, about 20 had hepatocellular carcinoma, around 15 had melanoma, 9 had renal cell carcinoma and 9 had head and neck cancer. In the dose-escalation cohort, more than 75% of patients were male, and the mean age was approximately 64 years, with a range of roughly 20 to 79. Patients were allowed to have had prior anti-PD-1, anti-PD-L1 or anti-CTLA-4 therapy, and around two fifths of the dose-escalation patients had been treated with checkpoint inhibitors. Partial responses were achieved by three dose-escalation patients, of whom one had hepatocellular carcinoma and two had cutaneous melanoma. The purpose of peripheral TCRbeta sequencing was to test whether ivuxolimab changed TCR sequence diversity and led to clonal T-cell expansion. The paper reports the monotherapy dose-escalation portion (N of about 47 patients) of the phase I ivuxolimab trial.

Results and caveats for the whole study, not just this receptor: After ivuxolimab, expanded clones were on average more numerous among CD8+ T cells than among CD4+ T cells. Which antigens the clonally expanded peripheral T cells were specific for was not determined. Low levels of normalized T-cell clonal expansion were also seen in some patients who did not respond. Clonal expansion of both CD4+ and CD8+ blood T cells was observed from baseline to week 6 at doses 0.1 to 3.0 mg/kg. In the 0.1-3.0 mg/kg groups, partial responders were among the patients with the lowest normalized peripheral clonal expansion, particularly in CD8+ T cells.

The CDR3 runs 14 amino acids, cysteine and phenylalanine included. CDR3 DNA is the only sequence kept; it has 42 bases, read in frame from the first base. From V the trimming removes 6 bases and from J it removes 5 bases, while the gene matches leave 8 bases of the junction unaccounted for. From the germline V gene, CDR1 is SNHLY and CDR2 is FYNNEI. The chain couples TRBV2 to TRBJ2-7, with TRBD1 identical over 9 junction bases. This receptor was obtained from an adult with an advanced solid tumor such as melanoma, head and neck, liver or kidney cancer. The starting material was CD4+ or CD8+ T cells sorted from blood, obtained in a trial of the OX40 agonist ivuxolimab. The DNA sequence is as follows: TGTGCCAGCAGCGACCGGGACAGGGACCACGAGCAGTACTTC. Its product reads: CASSDRDRDHEQYF.